This T cell receptor (beta chain) was observed in a study of blood T cell repertoires in COVID-19. Germline assignment: CDR1 SGHVS and CDR2 FNYEAQ. The V gene lost 4 bases and the J gene lost 9 bases, with 16 bases spanning the gap. The CDR3 loop spans 15 amino acids. The method was immunoSEQ multiplex PCR; TCRdb's version includes in-frame clones alone and lacks a portion of them. The table records approximately 360,000 clones, around 90% of them present only once. J is TRBJ1-6 and V is TRBV7-6; D gene uncertain. Input material: peripheral blood. The sequence came from a man aged 18 to 30 with active or convalescent COVID-19. The CDR3 DNA follows: TGTGCCAGCAGCTCGAACCGGCAATCGGGTTCACCCCTCCACTTT. It translates to CASSSNRQSGSPLHF. Based on the CDR3 plus reference TRBV7-6 and TRBJ1-6, the full variable domain is GAGVSQSPRYKVTKRGQDVALRCDPISGHVSLYWYRQALGQGPEFLTYFNYEAQQDKSGLPNDRFSAERPEGSISTLTIQRTEQRDSAMYRCASSSNRQSGSPLHFGNGTRLTVT.